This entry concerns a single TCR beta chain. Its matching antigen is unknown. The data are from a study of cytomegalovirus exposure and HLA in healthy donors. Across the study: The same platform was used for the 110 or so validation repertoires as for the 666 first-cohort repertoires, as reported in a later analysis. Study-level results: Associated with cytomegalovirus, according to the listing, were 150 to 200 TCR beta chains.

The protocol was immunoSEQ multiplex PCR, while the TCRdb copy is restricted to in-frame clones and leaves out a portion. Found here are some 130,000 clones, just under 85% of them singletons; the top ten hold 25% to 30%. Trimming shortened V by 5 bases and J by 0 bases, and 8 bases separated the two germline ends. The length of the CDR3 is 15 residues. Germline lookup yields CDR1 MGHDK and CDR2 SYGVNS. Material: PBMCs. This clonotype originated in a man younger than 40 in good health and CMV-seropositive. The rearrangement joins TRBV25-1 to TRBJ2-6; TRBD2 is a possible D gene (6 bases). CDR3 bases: TGTGCCAGCAGTTGGGGGGACTCTGGGGCCAACGTCCTGACTTTC. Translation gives CASSWGDSGANVLTF.